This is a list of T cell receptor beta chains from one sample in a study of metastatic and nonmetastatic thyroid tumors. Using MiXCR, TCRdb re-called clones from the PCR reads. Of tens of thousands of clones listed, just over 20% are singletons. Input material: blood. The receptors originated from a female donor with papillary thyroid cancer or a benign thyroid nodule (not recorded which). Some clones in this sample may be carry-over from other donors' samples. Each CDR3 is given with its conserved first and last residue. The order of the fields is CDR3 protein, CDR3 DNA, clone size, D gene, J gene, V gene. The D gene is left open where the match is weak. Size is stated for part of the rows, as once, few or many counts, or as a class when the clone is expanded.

CAGVDVYEQYF	TGTGCCGGTGTGGACGTCTACGAGCAGTACTTC	.	.	TRBJ2-7	TRBV6-2/TRBV6-3
CASSYSSYGLYEQYF	TGTGCCAGCAGTTACTCGTCGTACGGCCTCTACGAGCAGTACTTC	.	.	TRBJ2-7	TRBV6-5
CASSGLAGSPETQYF	TGTGCCAGCAGCGGACTAGCGGGGAGCCCAGAGACCCAGTACTTC	.	TRBD2	TRBJ2-5	TRBV6-1
CASSHRDRGRETQYF	TGTGCCAGCAGCCACCGGGACAGGGGACGGGAGACCCAGTACTTC	many	TRBD1	TRBJ2-5	TRBV7-9
CASRGTGSNEQYF	TGTGCCAGCAGGGGAACAGGGTCCAACGAGCAGTACTTC	once	.	TRBJ2-7	TRBV7-2
CASSLGVLTDTQYF	TGTGCCAGCAGCTTAGGGGTCTTGACAGATACGCAGTATTTT	.	.	TRBJ2-3	TRBV11-1
CASSPWTGGLNSPLHF	TGTGCCAGCAGCCCTTGGACAGGGGGCTTAAATTCACCCCTCCACTTT	many	TRBD1	TRBJ1-6	TRBV11-1
CASSGRGDFYGYTF	TGCGCCAGCAGTGGGCGAGGTGACTTCTATGGCTACACCTTC	many	.	TRBJ1-2	TRBV10-2
CSAREAGSSYEQYF	TGCAGTGCTAGAGAAGCTGGAAGCTCCTACGAGCAGTACTTC	many	.	TRBJ2-7	TRBV20-1
CASSLRGGEGEQYF	TGTGCCAGCAGTCTGCGAGGGGGTGAGGGCGAGCAGTACTTC	medium-sized	.	TRBJ2-7	TRBV28
CASSSRGQGGGYEQFF	TGCGCCAGCAGCTCCCGGGGACAGGGCGGGGGTTATGAGCAGTTCTTC	.	TRBD1	TRBJ2-1	TRBV5-1
CASSPNQIYEQYF	TGTGCCAGCAGTCCGAACCAGATCTACGAGCAGTACTTC	medium-sized	.	TRBJ2-7	TRBV6-1
CASSYLVYDQYF	TGTGCCAGCAGTTATCTGGTGTACGATCAGTACTTC	few	.	TRBJ2-7	TRBV6-2/TRBV6-3
CASSPPGVDQTQHF	TGTGCCAGCAGCCCCCCAGGGGTCGATCAGACACAGCATTTT	few	.	TRBJ1-5	TRBV6-1
CATSDLEQGLNEQFF	TGTGCCACCAGTGATTTGGAACAGGGTCTTAATGAGCAGTTCTTC	many	.	TRBJ2-1	TRBV24-1
CSALKMTAYEQYF	TGCAGTGCCCTCAAGATGACGGCCTACGAGCAGTACTTC	.	.	TRBJ2-7	TRBV20-1
CASSSPGQGTYEQYF	TGTGCCAGCAGTTCCCCGGGACAGGGGACCTACGAGCAGTACTTC	.	TRBD1	TRBJ2-7	TRBV6-2/TRBV6-3
CASSSPGTRDEQFF	TGTGCCAGCAGTTCCCCCGGGACTAGGGATGAGCAGTTCTTC	many	TRBD2	TRBJ2-1	TRBV12-3/TRBV12-4
CASSPRLRGLLISGADVLTF	TGTGCCAGCAGTCCCCGACTGCGGGGGTTGCTTATCTCTGGGGCCGACGTCCTGACTTTC	few	TRBD2	TRBJ2-6	TRBV6-2/TRBV6-3
CASSSGTGRDEQYF	TGTGCCAGCAGTTCCGGTACAGGGCGCGACGAGCAGTACTTC	few	.	TRBJ2-7	TRBV6-1
CASTPPRPSSYNSPLHF	TGTGCCAGCACCCCCCCGAGACCTAGCTCCTATAATTCACCCCTCCACTTT	many	.	TRBJ1-6	TRBV28
CASSYIYEQYF	TGTGCCAGCAGTTACATCTACGAGCAGTACTTC	medium-sized	.	TRBJ2-7	TRBV6-5
CATSRNRARRGAFF	TGTGCCACCAGCAGGAACCGTGCTCGACGGGGAGCTTTCTTC	.	.	TRBJ1-1	TRBV15
CASSWTSDSYEQYF	TGTGCCAGCAGCTGGACTAGCGACTCCTACGAGCAGTACTTC	many	TRBD2	TRBJ2-7	TRBV6-1
CASSLESASPLHF	TGTGCCAGCAGCTTAGAATCGGCTTCACCCCTCCACTTT	.	.	TRBJ1-6	TRBV11-2
CASSRTGNNYGYTF	TGTGCCAGCAGCAGGACAGGGAACAACTATGGCTACACCTTC	.	TRBD1	TRBJ1-2	TRBV7-9
CASRPGRSSYNSPLHF	TGTGCCAGCAGGCCGGGACGAAGCTCCTATAATTCACCCCTCCACTTT	many	.	TRBJ1-6	TRBV7-2
CATSRRGGASYEQYF	TGTGCCACCAGCCGTCGGGGGGGGGCCTCCTACGAGCAGTACTTC	.	TRBD2	TRBJ2-7	TRBV15
CASTPEGARGYTF	TGTGCCAGCACCCCAGAGGGGGCGAGGGGCTACACCTTC	medium-sized	TRBD1	TRBJ1-2	TRBV3-1
CASSPRQVGTESFF	TGTGCCAGCAGCCCACGACAGGTAGGAACTGAATCTTTCTTT	.	.	TRBJ1-1	TRBV7-2
CASSLGGMNTEAFF	TGTGCCAGCAGTTTAGGCGGAATGAACACTGAAGCTTTCTTT	medium-sized	.	TRBJ1-1	TRBV12-3/TRBV12-4
CASSMLGSGANVLTF	TGTGCCAGTAGTATGTTGGGTTCTGGGGCCAACGTCCTGACTTTC	many	.	TRBJ2-6	TRBV19
CAITPGGVEQYF	TGTGCCATCACCCCCGGGGGTGTCGAGCAGTACTTC	few	.	TRBJ2-7	TRBV28
CSASSGYNLGNYGYAF	TGCAGTGCTAGTAGTGGTTACAATTTGGGGAACTATGGCTACGCCTTC	.	.	TRBJ1-2	TRBV20-1
CASSQDLGQGGYGYTF	TGCGCCAGCAGCCAAGACCTAGGACAGGGAGGCTATGGCTACACCTTC	many	TRBD1	TRBJ1-2	TRBV4-3
CASSALGSYGYTF	TGTGCCAGCAGTGCCCTAGGAAGCTATGGCTACACCTTC	medium-sized	.	TRBJ1-2	TRBV6-1
CAISEPRDRPYEQYF	TGTGCCATCAGTGAGCCCCGGGACAGGCCTTACGAGCAGTACTTC	many	TRBD1	TRBJ2-7	TRBV10-3
CASSYSSGQGSTWDLFF	TGTGCCAGCAGTTACTCCTCCGGACAGGGGAGCACCTGGGATCTGTTTTTT	few	TRBD1	TRBJ2-2	TRBV6-5
CASSLGAGNTIYF	TGTGCCAGTAGTCTGGGTGCTGGAAACACCATATATTTT	.	.	TRBJ1-3	TRBV19
CASSFGREWNNEQFF	TGTGCCAGCAGCTTCGGGAGGGAATGGAACAATGAGCAGTTCTTC	many	TRBD2	TRBJ2-1	TRBV5-4
CAWSVLGEAFF	TGTGCCTGGAGTGTACTGGGTGAAGCTTTCTTT	.	.	TRBJ1-1	TRBV30
CASSQGGQCHEQYF	TGTGCCAGCAGCCAAGGAGGGCAGTGCCACGAGCAGTACTTC	once	.	TRBJ2-7	TRBV7-3
CASDKRGRPYEQYF	TGTGCCAGTGACAAGAGGGGCCGCCCCTACGAGCAGTACTTC	many	.	TRBJ2-7	TRBV25-1
CASREEGLPHEQYF	TGTGCCAGCAGGGAGGAAGGACTCCCCCACGAGCAGTACTTC	once	.	TRBJ2-7	TRBV7-2
CGSSFGSSYNEQFF	TGTGGCAGCAGCTTTGGGAGCTCCTACAATGAGCAGTTCTTC	few	.	TRBJ2-1	TRBV7-7
CASSWSPDSNQPQHF	TGTGCCAGCAGTTGGTCGCCTGATAGCAATCAGCCCCAGCATTTT	few	.	TRBJ1-5	TRBV27
CASGGLPLNTEAFF	TGTGCCAGCGGGGGGCTGCCCCTGAACACTGAAGCTTTCTTT	many	.	TRBJ1-1	TRBV12-3/TRBV12-4
CASSDAETSTDTQYF	TGTGCCAGCAGTGACGCGGAGACTAGCACAGATACGCAGTATTTT	few	.	TRBJ2-3	TRBV6-1
CDSSMPGLAENNEQFF	TGTGACAGTAGCATGCCCGGGCTAGCGGAGAACAATGAGCAGTTCTTC	.	TRBD2	TRBJ2-1	TRBV19
CAGSPPGPTNEKLFF	TGTGCCGGCTCACCTCCGGGGCCAACTAATGAAAAACTGTTTTTT	many	.	TRBJ1-4	TRBV18
CASRHTSGSYEQYF	TGTGCCAGCAGACACACTAGCGGCTCCTACGAGCAGTACTTC	.	TRBD2	TRBJ2-7	TRBV28